The entry below gives a single T cell receptor beta chain sequence along with its context. Its antigen is not identified. Here immunoSEQ multiplex PCR was the method, and the copy in TCRdb shows in-frame clones only, minus some. The sample has 100,000 or so clones, 87% seen once. These data come from a study of T cell responses to AZD1222 COVID-19 vaccine. The CDR3 runs 14 residues. Germline CDR1 is WNHNN and CDR2 is SYGVQD (reference sequence). With 3 bases removed from V and 5 bases from J, the gap between germline ends came to 13 bases. Study findings and constraints: Donors were largely white British and mainly female; clonal diversity was possibly underestimated.

This receptor was taken from an adult in good health. The chain has TRBV10-1 and TRBJ1-2; D gene uncertain. Sequencing was performed on peripheral blood, taken on day 0 of AZD1222 vaccination. The CDR3 is CASSDGSSGYGYTF. CDR3 DNA: TGCGCCAGCAGTGATGGCTCCTCGGGTTATGGCTACACCTTC.